What follows is one TCR beta chain and its context. Its antigen remains unidentified. This entry is derived from a study of cytomegalovirus exposure and HLA in healthy donors. The trim removed 5 bases at V and 5 bases at J, leaving 12 bases unmatched. Germline CDR1 is MNHEY and CDR2 is SMNVEV (reference sequence). This CDR3 comprises 17 residues. Primers included in the PCR were 60 Vbeta and 13 Jbeta primers. TCRdb keeps only in-frame clones here, not all; method: immunoSEQ multiplex PCR. The sample comprises tens of thousands of clones, 70% to 85% of which are singletons, and under 10% rests with the top ten. Findings and caveats of the study: Accurate prediction of HLA-A and HLA-B alleles (for most subjects) was reportedly achieved from TCR beta sequences. Many donors shared some public TCRs, even though most TCR sequences were rare. Cytomegalovirus association was assigned to approximately 160 TCR beta chains. Only CMV serostatus was available as immune exposure information.

Material: PBMCs. The gene calls are TRBV27 and TRBJ2-5; TRBD2 agrees at 12 bases. The TCR sequence derives from a man in his 60s in good health and CMV-seronegative. CDR3 DNA sequence: TGTGCCAGCAGTCCGCCGGGACTAGCGGGTATGGGGGAGACCCAGTACTTC. Protein sequence: CASSPPGLAGMGETQYF.